The rows below give T cell receptor beta chains drawn from one sample of a study of blood T cell repertoires in COVID-19. Produced via immunoSEQ multiplex PCR; TCRdb's table is partial and in-frame only. The sample lists 180,000 or so clones; about 79% were seen once. Sequencing was performed on PBMCs or T cells enriched from blood (not recorded which). All receptors come from a man aged 50-59 years who had recovered from COVID-19. The CDR3 runs from the conserved cysteine through the conserved F or W. Size is stated for part of the rows, as once, few or many counts, or as a class when the clone is expanded.

size: -; J: TRBJ2-7; V: TRBV29-1; CDR3: CSVEGLSYEQYF
size: -; J: TRBJ1-2; V: TRBV3-1/TRBV3-2; CDR3: CASSQEFGLQTYGYTF
size: -; J: TRBJ2-2; V: TRBV6-4; CDR3: CASSDSEERGGAGELFF
size: -; J: TRBJ2-7; V: TRBV3-1/TRBV3-2; CDR3: CASSQGWGQISAEQYF
size: -; J: TRBJ2-7; V: TRBV28; CDR3: CASSLFTSGNNEQYF
size: -; J: TRBJ2-6; V: TRBV3-1/TRBV3-2; CDR3: CASSWLSDRTGANVLTF
size: -; J: TRBJ1-2; V: TRBV18; CDR3: CASSPGVDQNGYTF
size: -; J: TRBJ1-2; V: TRBV10-3; CDR3: CAISGRAFANYGYTF
size: -; J: TRBJ2-5; V: TRBV2; CDR3: CASTGDRVQETQYF
size: -; J: TRBJ1-5; V: TRBV6-1; CDR3: CASSEVSRAYPQPQHF
size: -; J: TRBJ2-7; V: TRBV29-1; CDR3: CSVGGDSYEQYF
size: -; J: TRBJ1-1; V: TRBV3-1/TRBV3-2; CDR3: CASRSGSAGEAFF
size: once; J: TRBJ1-6; V: TRBV5-1; CDR3: CASSLGQGYNSPLHF
size: once; J: TRBJ1-2; V: TRBV6-5; CDR3: CANRQGIGLGYTF
size: -; J: TRBJ2-3; V: TRBV19; CDR3: CASSKGRGASTDTQYF
size: -; J: TRBJ2-7; V: TRBV5-1; CDR3: CASRRQGIDEQYF
size: -; J: TRBJ2-7; V: TRBV7-2; CDR3: CASSYGTSGGYEQYF
size: -; J: TRBJ1-1; V: TRBV19; CDR3: CASSIDRDRGQNTEAFF
size: -; J: TRBJ1-3; V: TRBV4-2; CDR3: CASSQSRDRDWWAGNTIYF
size: -; J: TRBJ2-7; V: TRBV20-1; CDR3: CSARGTGNTYEQYF
size: -; J: TRBJ2-3; V: TRBV28; CDR3: CASSFGRGSHDTQYF
size: -; J: TRBJ2-7; V: TRBV5-6; CDR3: CASSPTGTYEQYF
size: -; J: TRBJ1-4; V: TRBV28; CDR3: CASSWTANEKLFF
size: -; J: TRBJ1-2; V: TRBV25-1; CDR3: CASRGQGFNYGYTF
size: -; J: TRBJ1-2; V: TRBV19; CDR3: CASRGNYYGYTF
size: few; J: TRBJ1-1; V: TRBV9; CDR3: CASSVEAGGVNTEAFF
size: -; J: TRBJ2-3; V: TRBV21-1; CDR3: CASSKLGRQGGTQYF
size: -; J: TRBJ2-1; V: TRBV5-6; CDR3: CASSLYTLDYNEQFF
size: -; J: TRBJ2-7; V: TRBV5-4; CDR3: CASSLRLTSGGSEQYF
size: few; J: TRBJ1-1; V: TRBV6-5; CDR3: CASNQQGATEAFF
size: -; J: TRBJ1-1; V: TRBV2; CDR3: CASSEEGIRRTEAFF
size: -; J: TRBJ1-1; V: TRBV5-1; CDR3: CASSSTGGLTEAFF
size: -; J: TRBJ1-1; V: TRBV6-5; CDR3: CASSKYRGAEAFF
size: -; J: TRBJ2-3; V: TRBV28; CDR3: CASSPGGAKDTQYF
size: -; J: TRBJ2-5; V: TRBV9; CDR3: CASSSLGGGETQYF
size: -; J: TRBJ2-5; V: TRBV29-1; CDR3: CSVSQMDSLKYF
size: -; J: TRBJ2-2; V: TRBV9; CDR3: CASSRRGDSNTGELFF
size: -; J: TRBJ1-1; V: TRBV6-6; CDR3: CASNETPGQGTGEAFF
size: -; J: TRBJ2-2; V: TRBV19; CDR3: CASSKTGSTGELFF
size: -; J: TRBJ1-1; V: TRBV25-1; CDR3: CASRETGGRGSAFF
size: -; J: TRBJ1-1; V: TRBV7-8; CDR3: CASSAEGSLNTEAFF
size: -; J: TRBJ2-3; V: TRBV6-5; CDR3: CASSSRVTQYF
size: -; J: TRBJ1-2; V: TRBV10-3; CDR3: CAISDTAYGYTF
size: -; J: TRBJ2-5; V: TRBV25-1; CDR3: CASSGGLGIGETQYF
size: -; J: TRBJ1-2; V: TRBV2; CDR3: CASSGGDRGGYTF
size: -; J: TRBJ1-1; V: TRBV7-2; CDR3: CASSLDRVRAEAFF
size: -; J: TRBJ1-2; V: TRBV19; CDR3: CASSTGPGGAYGYTF
size: -; J: TRBJ1-5; V: TRBV28; CDR3: CASTVYSNQPQHF
size: -; J: TRBJ2-3; V: TRBV5-1; CDR3: CASTTTPGLPRGDTQYF
size: -; J: TRBJ2-2; V: TRBV2; CDR3: CASSEALQYGELFF
size: -; J: TRBJ2-7; V: TRBV28; CDR3: CASSLGSGASYEQYF
size: -; J: TRBJ1-2; V: TRBV11-2; CDR3: CASSLVAGPNYGYTF
size: -; J: TRBJ2-7; V: TRBV21-1; CDR3: CASSKAWDRVTYEQYF
size: -; J: TRBJ2-7; V: TRBV5-1; CDR3: CASSMTSGGRLFSYEQYF
size: -; J: TRBJ1-1; V: TRBV28; CDR3: CASRYIGQGNTEAFF
size: -; J: TRBJ1-4; V: TRBV9; CDR3: CASSVLGGRGEKLFF
size: -; J: TRBJ1-2; V: TRBV30; CDR3: CAWSRTAPNYGYTF
size: -; J: TRBJ2-3; V: TRBV10-3; CDR3: CAISAGQGLDTQYF
size: -; J: TRBJ2-4; V: TRBV6-2/TRBV6-3; CDR3: CASSYSGGGGKNIQYF
size: once; J: TRBJ2-5; V: TRBV19; CDR3: CASSIEGAKQETQYF